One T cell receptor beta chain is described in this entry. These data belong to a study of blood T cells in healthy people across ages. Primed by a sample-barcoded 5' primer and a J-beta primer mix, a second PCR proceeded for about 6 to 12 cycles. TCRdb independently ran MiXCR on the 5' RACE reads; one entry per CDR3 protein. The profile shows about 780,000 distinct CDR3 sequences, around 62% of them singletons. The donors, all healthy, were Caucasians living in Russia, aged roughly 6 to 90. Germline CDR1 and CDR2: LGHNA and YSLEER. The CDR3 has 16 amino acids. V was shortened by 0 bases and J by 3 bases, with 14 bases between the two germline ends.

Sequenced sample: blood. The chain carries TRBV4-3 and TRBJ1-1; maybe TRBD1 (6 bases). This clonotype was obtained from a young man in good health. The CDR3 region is CASSQESRGRDTEAFF. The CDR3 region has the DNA TGCGCCAGCAGCCAAGAGAGCCGGGGGCGGGACACTGAAGCTTTCTTT.